The 23 T cell receptor beta chains reported below all come from one sample, sequenced in a study of STAT5B mutations in CD4+ large granular lymphocyte leukemia. Generated by immunoSEQ multiplex PCR, the TCRdb table keeps only in-frame clones and is missing some. This table holds 20,000 to 25,000 clones, approximately 75% found once. The sample taken for sequencing was CD4+ T cells from blood buffy coats. Receptors were obtained from a human donor in good health.

The gene calls are TRBV11-2 and TRBJ2-3; D is ambiguous. V lost 5 bases to trimming and J lost 2 bases, with 14 bases between them. Germline lookup yields CDR1 SGHAT and CDR2 FQNNGV. CDR3 length: 15 amino acids. CDR3 coding DNA: TGTGCCAGCAGCCCGCCCGGAGTTCCCACAGATACGCAGTATTTT. The encoded protein is CASSPPGVPTDTQYF.

This chain links TRBV19 with TRBJ2-4, with TRBD2 matching 13 bases. The junction had 5 bases not matched to a gene; V was cut back by 6 bases and J by 0 bases. CDR1 and CDR2 (germline): LNHDA, SQIVND (reference sequence). The CDR3 is 17 residues long. CDR3 coding DNA: TGTGCCAGTAGGGGGACTAGCGGGAACGGAGCCAAAAACATTCAGTACTTC. This codes for CASRGTSGNGAKNIQYF.

This clone was recorded once. The gene calls are TRBV29-1 and TRBJ2-3; TRBD2 aligns across 8 bases. Trimming removed 4 bases from V and 5 bases from J; junction bases left unmatched: 11. CDR1 is SQVTM and CDR2 is ANQGSEA in the germline V gene. The CDR3 consists of 15 residues. The CDR3 nucleotides read TGCAGCGTTGCGGAGGGGACTAGGATAATAGATACGCAGTATTTT. It is translated as CSVAEGTRIIDTQYF.

V is TRBV5-1 and J is TRBJ2-1, with 13 bases identical to TRBD2. The CDR3 runs 16 residues. V was clipped by 4 bases and J by 4 bases; unmatched bases: 5. Germline V gene data show CDR1 as SGHRS and CDR2 as YFSETQ. The CDR3 sequence is CASSKGLAGPYNEQFF. The CDR3 region has the DNA TGCGCCAGCAGCAAGGGACTAGCGGGGCCGTACAATGAGCAGTTCTTC.

The chain recombines TRBV4-1 with TRBJ2-1, with 9 positions matching TRBD2. Trimming took 4 bases from V and 8 from J; bases not matched to a gene: 12. This CDR3 comprises 16 residues. Germline CDR1 is MGHRA and CDR2 is YSYEKL. As DNA, the CDR3 is TGCGCCAGCAGCCCTAATTATAGCGGGAGAGTCGATGAGCAGTTCTTC. It encodes CASSPNYSGRVDEQFF.

The gene calls are TRBV27 and TRBJ1-1, with TRBD1 matching over 8 bases. Germline CDR1 is MNHEY and CDR2 is SMNVEV (reference sequence). The CDR3 runs to 16 residues. Trimming at V came to 3 bases and at J to 5 bases, leaving 11 bases not matched to a gene. In DNA form, the CDR3 reads TGTGCCAGCAGTTTCGGCTCCAGGGGGCGCGGGACTGAAGCTTTCTTT. It translates to CASSFGSRGRGTEAFF.

The chain has TRBV5-8 and TRBJ2-7; D remains unclear. V dropped 1 base and J dropped 6 bases, with 14 bases sitting between them. Germline lookup yields CDR1 SGHTS and CDR2 YDEGEE. There are 14 residues in the CDR3. CDR3 in DNA: TGTGCCAGCAGCTTGTCCCCTGTCGGTGTCGAGCAGTACTTC. Translated, it gives CASSLSPVGVEQYF.

This rearrangement joins TRBV10-3 to TRBJ1-1; 8 bases are shared with TRBD1. Germline CDR1 and CDR2: ENHRY and SYGVKD. The CDR3 loop spans 15 amino acids. The V gene end was trimmed by 4 bases and the J gene end by 4 bases; junction bases not matched to a gene: 8. The CDR3, as DNA: TGTGCCATCAGTGTGACAGGGGCCCTTTCCACTGAAGCTTTCTTT. This sequence encodes CAISVTGALSTEAFF.

This clone was counted between two and nine times. V is TRBV6-6 and J is TRBJ2-7; weak D call: TRBD2 (5 bases). Trimming left V 0 bases short and J 0 bases short, with 12 bases between. CDR3 length equals 16 residues. From germline, CDR1 is MNHNY and CDR2 SVGAGI (reference sequence). For the CDR3, the DNA is TGTGCCAGCAGTTACTCGGCTAGCAAGAACTCCTACGAGCAGTACTTC. It codes for CASSYSASKNSYEQYF.

The gene calls are TRBV19 and TRBJ2-7; TRBD1 matches 7 bases. The CDR3 totals 13 residues. Germline CDR1 and CDR2: LNHDA and SQIVND (reference sequence). V gave up 4 bases and J gave up 2 bases; unmatched junction bases: 2. CDR3 DNA sequence: TGTGCCAGTAGTAAGACAGGGCCCTACGAGCAGTACTTC. It codes for CASSKTGPYEQYF.

V usage is TRBV19 and J usage is TRBJ2-3, with TRBD2 matching over 7 bases. This CDR3 has 14 amino acids. The J segment lost 3 bases and the V segment lost 4 bases, leaving 4 bases of the junction unmatched. The germline CDR1 and CDR2 sequences are LNHDA and SQIVND (reference sequence). The chain's CDR3 is CASSRGGRTDTQYF. The CDR3, as DNA: TGTGCCAGTAGTAGAGGCGGGAGAACAGATACGCAGTATTTT.

V gene TRBV6-1 combines with J gene TRBJ1-2, with TRBD1 identical over 8 bases. The V and J ends lost 8 bases and 4 bases, in that order; junction bases with no gene match: 6. CDR1 is MNHNS, CDR2 SASEGT, per germline. This CDR3 is built from 13 residues. The CDR3 here is CASERDRIYGYTF. The CDR3 DNA reads as TGTGCCAGCGAAAGGGACAGGATCTATGGCTACACCTTC.

The chain employs TRBV6-6 and TRBJ2-1, with 14 bases lining up with TRBD2. CDR1 is MNHNY and CDR2 is SVGAGI in the germline V gene (reference sequence). J was trimmed by 6 bases and V by 7 bases; bases with no gene match: 8. The CDR3 is 16 amino acids. The CDR3 loop is CASTRRLAGGSNEQFF. The DNA of the CDR3 is TGTGCCAGCACCAGAAGACTAGCGGGAGGGTCCAATGAGCAGTTCTTC.

The CDR3 DNA reads TGTGCCAGCAGCGTAGGGGTACAGGGGACGGATACGCAGTATTTT. Its translation: CASSVGVQGTDTQYF. The chain combines TRBV9 with TRBJ2-3, with 7 bases identical to TRBD1. Per the germline V gene, CDR1 is SGDLS and CDR2 is YYNGEE. Trimming took 0 bases from V and 6 from J; bases not matched to a gene: 7. The CDR3 has 15 residues.

The chain recombines TRBV9 with TRBJ2-6, with D unresolved. The CDR3 totals 18 residues. Germline lookup yields CDR1 SGDLS and CDR2 YYNGEE. V was shortened by 0 bases and J by 1 base, with 14 bases between the two germline ends. This CDR3 reads CASSVEAPLRSGANVLTF. As DNA, the CDR3 is TGTGCCAGCAGCGTAGAGGCCCCGCTCCGATCTGGGGCCAACGTCCTGACTTTC.

This rearrangement joins TRBV6-6 to TRBJ2-2; tentatively, D is TRBD2 (5 bases). Trimming pared 8 bases from V and 0 bases from J, leaving 13 bases between. Germline V gene sequence: CDR1 MNHNY, CDR2 SVGAGI (reference sequence). CDR3 length: 15 amino acids. CDR3 loop: CASVQRIANTGELFF. DNA of the CDR3: TGTGCCAGCGTCCAGCGGATAGCGAACACCGGGGAGCTGTTTTTT.

The CDR3 spells CSVDPGTTSTDTQYF. The CDR3 region has the DNA TGCAGCGTTGATCCAGGGACTACGAGCACAGATACGCAGTATTTT. J is TRBJ2-3 and V is TRBV29-1; 7 bases fit TRBD2. The CDR3 is 15 amino acids. J lost 0 bases, V lost 3 bases, and 6 bases had no gene match. Per the germline V gene, CDR1 is SQVTM and CDR2 is ANQGSEA.

This clone showed up just a few times. This chain links TRBV9 with TRBJ2-1, with D unclear. CDR3 size: 16 residues. V lost 0 bases, J lost 3 bases, and 13 bases lay in between. From germline, CDR1 is SGDLS and CDR2 YYNGEE. The CDR3 spells CASSVVVQSHYNEQFF. The CDR3 nucleotides read TGTGCCAGCAGCGTAGTGGTACAGAGTCACTACAATGAGCAGTTCTTC.

The genes are TRBV7-2 and TRBJ2-7; TRBD2 matches at 8 bases. There are 16 residues in the CDR3. CDR1 is SGHTA and CDR2 is FQGNSA in the germline V gene. J gave up 0 bases and V 4 bases, and 8 bases lay outside the gene matches. The CDR3 DNA follows: TGTGCCAGCAGCTCCGCTGTAGCGGGGAGCTCCTACGAGCAGTACTTC. This encodes CASSSAVAGSSYEQYF.

This clone has just a few counts. The J gene is TRBJ1-1, the V gene TRBV2, with 9 bases matching TRBD1. The trim removed 7 bases at V and 7 bases at J, leaving 10 bases unmatched. The germline gives CDR1 SNHLY, CDR2 FYNNEI. This CDR3 region has 14 residues. The CDR3 sequence: CASTPDRGTGEAFF. CDR3 DNA: TGTGCCAGCACCCCGGACAGGGGAACGGGTGAAGCTTTCTTT.

The chain recombines TRBV6-5 with TRBJ1-5, with TRBD1 matching 8 bases. This CDR3 contains 14 residues. Germline CDR1 and CDR2: MNHEY and SVGAGI. V trimming: 6 bases; J trimming: 5 bases; junction bases outside the gene matches: 6. CDR3: CASSPQGGHQPQHF. DNA of the CDR3: TGTGCCAGCAGCCCACAGGGGGGGCATCAGCCCCAGCATTTT.

V and J are TRBV7-6 and TRBJ2-6, with D perhaps TRBD1 (5 bases). The V gene lost 6 bases and the J gene lost 2 bases, with 11 bases spanning the gap. The germline V gene encodes CDR1 SGHVS and CDR2 FNYEAQ. The CDR3 extends over 15 amino acids. CDR3: CASSPVGPGANVLTF. The CDR3 coding sequence is TGTGCCAGCAGTCCGGTGGGGCCTGGGGCCAACGTCCTGACTTTC.

Points on this clone: The junction departs from the called germline gene at one end, perhaps through a read error. This chain uses TRBV6-5 with TRBJ2-7; unclear D gene. Germline values: CDR1 MNHEY, CDR2 SVGAGI. The CDR3 spans 13 residues. The CDR3 protein is CAISEIETYEQYF. The CDR3 nucleotides are TGTGCCATCAGTGAGATAGAAACTTACGAGCAGTACTTC.